This TCR beta chain was recovered during a study of early T cells in non-severe SARS-CoV-2 infection. Study-wide background: The input, bulk RNA from unsorted whole blood, was sequenced, and chains were unpaired.

This clonotype was found a few times. The antigen remains unidentified. Individual cDNA molecules each received unique molecular identifiers attached to them. TCRdb used MiXCR to reprocess the 5' RACE reads, holding one entry per CDR3 protein. The profile shows about 50,000 distinct CDR3 sequences, around a tenth of them singletons. In germline, CDR1 is LGHDT, CDR2 YNNKEL (reference sequence). The CDR3 sequence is 18 residues long. Trimming left V 1 base short and J 9 bases short, with 27 bases between. Study conclusions and caveats: Private and CD4 specificities were missed by VDJdb matching, skewed to anti-spike CD8.

The V and J genes are TRBV3-1 and TRBJ1-2, with D perhaps TRBD1 (6 bases). Here the sequenced sample was whole blood, taken at baseline. The clonotype was recovered from an adult who was a healthcare worker with PCR-confirmed SARS-CoV-2 infection or an uninfected control (not recorded which). CDR3 in amino acids: CASSQGGAPGTRSMSYTF. The CDR3 coding sequence is TGTGCCAGCAGCCAAGGGGGGGCCCCCGGGACACGGAGTATGAGCTACACCTTC.